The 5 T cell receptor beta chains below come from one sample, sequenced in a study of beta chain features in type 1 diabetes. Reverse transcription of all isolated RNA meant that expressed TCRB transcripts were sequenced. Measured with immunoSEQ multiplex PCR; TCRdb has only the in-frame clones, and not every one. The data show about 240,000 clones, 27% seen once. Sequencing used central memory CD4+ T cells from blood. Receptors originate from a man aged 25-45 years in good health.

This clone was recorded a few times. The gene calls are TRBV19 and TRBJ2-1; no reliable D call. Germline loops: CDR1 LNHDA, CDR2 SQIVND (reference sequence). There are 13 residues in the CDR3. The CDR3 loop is CGTRHSSYNEQFF. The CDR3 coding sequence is TGTGGGACGAGACACAGCTCCTACAATGAGCAGTTCTTC. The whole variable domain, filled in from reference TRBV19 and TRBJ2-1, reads DGGITQSPKYLFRKEGQNVTLSCEQNLNHDAMYWYRQDPGQGLRLIYYSQIVNDFQKGDIAEGYSVSREKKESFPLTVTSAQKNPTAFYLCGTRHSSYNEQFFGPGTRLTVL.

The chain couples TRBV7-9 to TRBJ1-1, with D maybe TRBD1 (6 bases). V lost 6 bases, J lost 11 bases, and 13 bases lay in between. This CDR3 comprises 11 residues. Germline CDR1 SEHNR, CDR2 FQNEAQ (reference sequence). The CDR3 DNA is TGTGCCAGCAGTTCGGACAGCATGGCTTTCTTT. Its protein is CASSSDSMAFF.

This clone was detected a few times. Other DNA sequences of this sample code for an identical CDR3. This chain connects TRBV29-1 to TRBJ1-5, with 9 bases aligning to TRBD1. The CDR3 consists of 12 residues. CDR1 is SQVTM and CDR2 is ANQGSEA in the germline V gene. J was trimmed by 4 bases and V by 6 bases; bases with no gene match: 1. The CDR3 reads CSVGTGNQPQHF. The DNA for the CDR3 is TGCAGCGTGGGGACAGGGAATCAGCCCCAGCATTTT.

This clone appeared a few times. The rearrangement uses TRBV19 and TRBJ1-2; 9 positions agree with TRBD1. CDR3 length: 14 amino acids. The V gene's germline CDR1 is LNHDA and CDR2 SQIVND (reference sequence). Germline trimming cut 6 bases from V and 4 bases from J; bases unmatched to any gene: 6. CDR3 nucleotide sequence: TGTGCCAGTAGCCCGGACAGGGGAGGCTATGGCTACACCTTC. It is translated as CASSPDRGGYGYTF.

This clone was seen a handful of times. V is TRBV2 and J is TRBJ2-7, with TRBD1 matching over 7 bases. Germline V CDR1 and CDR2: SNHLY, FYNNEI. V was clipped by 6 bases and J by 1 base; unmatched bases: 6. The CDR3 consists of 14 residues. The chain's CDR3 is CASRDEGQSYEQYF. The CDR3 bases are TGTGCCAGCAGGGATGAGGGACAGTCCTACGAGCAGTACTTC.